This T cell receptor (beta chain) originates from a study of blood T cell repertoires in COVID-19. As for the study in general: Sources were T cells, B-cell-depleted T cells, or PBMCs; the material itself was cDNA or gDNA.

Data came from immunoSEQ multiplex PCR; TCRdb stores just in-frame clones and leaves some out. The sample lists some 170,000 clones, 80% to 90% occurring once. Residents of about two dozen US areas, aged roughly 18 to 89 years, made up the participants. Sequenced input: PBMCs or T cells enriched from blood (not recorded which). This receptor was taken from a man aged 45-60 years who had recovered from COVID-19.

Here the CDR3 DNA reads TGTGCCAGCAGCCCGGACAGGGGGCAAAGTGAAAAACTGTTTTTT. Translating it yields CASSPDRGQSEKLFF. The chain links TRBV7-9 to TRBJ1-4, with 11 bases matching TRBD1. The CDR3 sequence is 15 residues long. Germline-derived CDR1 and CDR2 are SEHNR and FQNEAQ (reference sequence). V lost 5 bases and J lost 7; bases outside the gene matches: 6.